This TCR beta chain was documented in a study of blood T cell repertoires in COVID-19. For the study at large: The samples span acute and convalescent COVID-19 from the United States, Italy and Spain.

The count of this clone is one. One end of the junction does not line up with germline, which may come from a read error. Germline loops: CDR1 WNHNN, CDR2 SYGVQD (reference sequence). The CDR3 extends over 14 amino acids. The protocol was immunoSEQ multiplex PCR, while the TCRdb copy is restricted to in-frame clones and leaves out a portion. The table records more than 250,000 clones, just under 90% of them present only once. The chain links TRBV10-1 to TRBJ1-5; no definite D call. The source material was peripheral blood. The receptor was derived from a woman aged 45 to 65 with COVID-19, enrolled during active disease. The CDR3 DNA is TGCGCCAGCAGTGAACGGGGTAGCTATCAGCCCCAGCATTTT. Translating it yields CASSERGSYQPQHF.